This T cell receptor beta chain emerged from a study of blood T cell repertoires in COVID-19. As for the study in general: Samples of COVID-19 (acute and convalescent) were obtained from the United States, Italy and Spain.

In the original processing: Amplification of reference gene primers provided the estimated nucleated cell counts. Data came from immunoSEQ multiplex PCR; TCRdb stores just in-frame clones and leaves some out. V and J calls and clone size are those listed in that table; D and trimming were worked out from the DNA. The table includes around 140,000 clones, roughly 80% detected once. Germline CDR1 is LNHDA and CDR2 is SQIVND (reference sequence). The CDR3 contains 15 residues. With V trimmed by 6 bases and J by 5 bases, 11 bases remained unmatched. This TCR derives from a human donor in a cohort sampled during active COVID-19. V usage is TRBV19 and J usage is TRBJ1-1; 8 bases map to TRBD1. The sequencing input was peripheral blood. The CDR3 DNA sequence: TGTGCCAGTAGCCAAGGACAGGGTCGGGGGACTGAAGCTTTCTTT. Its protein product is CASSQGQGRGTEAFF.